This T cell receptor beta chain was recorded in a study of blood T cell repertoires in COVID-19. As for the study in general: Whether acute or convalescent, the COVID-19 samples came from the United States, Italy and Spain. Sample material is recorded as cDNA or gDNA derived from T cells, B-cell-depleted T cells, or PBMCs.

In the original workflow: Nucleated cell counts were estimated from reference gene primer amplification. The repertoire was sequenced with immunoSEQ multiplex PCR; TCRdb's copy has only in-frame clones and lacks some. The V and J calls and clone size are taken from that table; D and trimming were inferred from the DNA. The top ten hold roughly 13% of the sample, which has 150,000 to 200,000 clones, approximately 83% seen once. Clinical histories supplied by participants themselves formed the basis of cohort assignment. Germline-derived CDR1 and CDR2 are SGHRS and YFSETQ. Trimming stripped 4 bases from V and 3 bases from J, with 16 bases between. The CDR3 is 15 amino acids.

This sequence originates from a woman aged 55-70 years who had recovered from COVID-19. The chain carries TRBV5-1 and TRBJ1-2; possibly TRBD1 for D (5 bases). The sequenced sample was PBMCs or T cells enriched from blood (not recorded which). The CDR3 sequence: CASSGKGAGDYGYTF. The CDR3 DNA reads TGCGCCAGCAGCGGTAAAGGGGCTGGTGACTATGGCTACACCTTC.